This T cell receptor beta chain comes out of a study of blood T cell repertoires in COVID-19. Overall study: The United States, Italy and Spain provided the acute and convalescent COVID-19 samples. The analysed material was cDNA or gDNA that came from T cells, B-cell-depleted T cells, or PBMCs.

Germline loops: CDR1 MNHEY, CDR2 SVGAGI. The CDR3 totals 13 residues. The junction had 7 bases not matched to a gene; V was cut back by 7 bases and J by 5 bases. Per the original methods: It was from reference gene primer amplification that nucleated cell counts were estimated. Only in-frame clones appear in the TCRdb table, and some are missing; sequencing was by immunoSEQ multiplex PCR. D and trimming were read from the DNA, whereas the V and J calls and clone size are those reported in that table. The table includes roughly 100,000 clones, 70% to 90% detected once. The V and J genes are TRBV6-5 and TRBJ2-7, with 8 nucleotides matching TRBD1. The sequence came from a man in his forties or fifties with active COVID-19. The sequenced material came from peripheral blood. CDR3 amino acids: CASTRQGADEQYF. The DNA of the CDR3 is TGTGCCAGCACCCGGCAGGGGGCGGACGAGCAGTACTTC.